This TCR beta chain was profiled in a study of beta chain features in type 1 diabetes. Turning to the study itself: Patients looked much like healthy donors when it came to age, gender and cell yields.

Details on this clone: Its antigen remains unidentified.

V was clipped by 3 bases and J by 5 bases, with 7 bases between them. The germline CDR1 and CDR2 sequences are KGHSH and LQKENI. The CDR3 loop spans 12 amino acids. Reverse transcribing all isolated RNA meant expressed TCRB transcripts were sequenced. Repertoires were generated with immunoSEQ multiplex PCR, while TCRdb's copy carries only in-frame clones and drops some. The sample lists over 200,000 clones, about 11% occurring once. Findings and caveats of the study: Among patients with Type 1 diabetes, TCRB CDR3s were moderately but significantly shorter in every one of the four CD4+ subsets.

The clonotype was recovered from a man aged 25 to 40 with type 1 diabetes. The chain joins TRBV18 to TRBJ2-5; D gene unclear. The sequenced sample consisted of naive CD4+ T cells from blood. This CDR3 reads CASSPGRETQYF. In DNA form, the CDR3 reads TGTGCCAGCTCACCTGGCAGGGAGACCCAGTACTTC.